The 20 T cell receptor beta chains given below trace back to one sample, sequenced in a study of spatial heterogeneity in lung cancer. TCRdb re-called the 5' RACE reads with MiXCR, one entry per CDR3 protein. Of 90,000 or so distinct CDR3 sequences in the sample, approximately 8.2% were seen once. Regarding time point: sample taken at primary tumor resection. Sequencing covered unsorted whole RNA taken from tumor, nontumor lung or frozen PBMC. The source was PBMCs, collected at surgery. The receptors come from a male donor with early-stage non-small cell lung cancer.

This clonotype was seen a few times. In DNA form, the CDR3 reads TGCGCCAGCAGTGAGGGGGCGGGTAACACAGATACGCAGTATTTT. Amino acids: CASSEGAGNTDTQYF. The V and J genes are TRBV10-2 and TRBJ2-3; D possibly uses TRBD1 or TRBD2 (5 bases each). The CDR3 covers 15 residues. Trimming removed 2 bases at V and 2 bases at J, with 11 bases between. Germline V gives CDR1 WSHSY, CDR2 SAAADI.

The V call is TRBV10-3, the J call TRBJ2-3, with 13 bases matching TRBD2. The V segment lost 0 bases and the J segment 0 bases; nucleotides outside the gene matches: 3. Germline CDR1 ENHRY, CDR2 SYGVKD. The CDR3 loop spans 18 amino acids. CDR3 sequence: CAISESSLAGGSTDTQYF. The CDR3 DNA reads TGTGCCATCAGTGAGTCGTCACTAGCGGGGGGGAGCACAGATACGCAGTATTTT.

The chain uses TRBV20-1 and TRBJ1-1; D unresolved. V was cut by 7 bases and J by 5 bases, with 26 bases left in between. CDR1 is DFQATT and CDR2 is SNEGSKA in the germline V gene (reference sequence). The CDR3 contains 16 residues. In DNA, the CDR3 is TGCAGTGTCAGGAGAAAGGACGCTCATGAATGGACTGAAGCTTTCTTT. Its translation is CSVRRKDAHEWTEAFF.

The rearrangement uses TRBV5-1 and TRBJ2-3; TRBD1 is a possible D gene (5 bases). V lost 4 bases, J lost 5 bases, and 8 bases lay in between. CDR1 is SGHRS and CDR2 is YFSETQ in the germline V gene. The CDR3 runs to 12 residues. CDR3 sequence: CASSQTVDTQYF. The DNA for the CDR3 is TGCGCCAGCAGCCAGACAGTAGATACGCAGTATTTT.

This clonotype was seen many times. The chain's CDR3 is CAWSQQEDDREKLFF. CDR3 DNA sequence: TGTGCCTGGAGTCAGCAAGAGGATGATCGGGAAAAACTGTTTTTT. The chain links TRBV30 to TRBJ1-4; D ambiguous. The CDR3 spans 15 residues. With 2 bases removed from V and 8 bases from J, the gap between germline ends came to 18 bases. Germline-derived CDR1 and CDR2 are GTSNPN and SVGIG (reference sequence). Looking up the rest from reference TRBV30 and TRBJ1-4 gives the full variable domain: SQTIHQWPATLVQPVGSPLSLECTVEGTSNPNLYWYRQAAGRGLQLLFYSVGIGQISSEVPQNLSASRPQDRQFILSSKKLLLSDSGFYLCAWSQQEDDREKLFFGSGTQLSVL.

This clonotype was seen many times. V usage is TRBV18 and J usage is TRBJ1-2; perhaps TRBD1 as D (6 bases). The germline CDR1 and CDR2 sequences are KGHSH and LQKENI. With 0 bases removed from V and 6 bases from J, the gap between germline ends came to 8 bases. This CDR3 has 13 amino acids. CDR3: CASSPPAGDGYTF. DNA for the CDR3: TGTGCCAGCTCACCACCGGCAGGGGATGGCTACACCTTC.

There are a few counts of this clonotype. J is TRBJ1-4 and V is TRBV4-2; 8 positions match TRBD1. This CDR3 spans 14 amino acids. Trimming at V came to 6 bases and at J to 7 bases, leaving 7 bases not matched to a gene. The germline CDR1 and CDR2 sequences are LGHNA and YNFKEQ. In DNA form, the CDR3 reads TGTGCCAGCAGGGAGCAGGGGGCCGGTGAAAAACTGTTTTTT. This encodes CASREQGAGEKLFF.

This clonotype was seen more than once but under ten times. The rearrangement uses TRBV29-1 and TRBJ2-3; the D call may be TRBD1 or TRBD2 (5 bases each). Germline CDR1 reads SQVTM; CDR2 reads ANQGSEA. Between the trimmed V and J ends, which lost 1 base and 2 bases, there was a span of 13 bases. The CDR3 length is 15 residues. As DNA, the CDR3 is TGCAGCGTTGAAGGCCACCAGGGAGACACAGATACGCAGTATTTT. Translation: CSVEGHQGDTDTQYF.

This clonotype was recorded at least ten times. This rearrangement joins TRBV5-1 to TRBJ2-5; D may be TRBD2 (5 bases). V was shortened by 3 bases and J by 3 bases, with 12 bases between the two germline ends. The length of the CDR3 is 14 residues. Looked up from germline, CDR1 is SGHRS and CDR2 is YFSETQ. The CDR3 coding sequence is TGCGCCAGCAGCTCGCTAGAGGGTGAAGAGACCCAGTACTTC. It translates to CASSSLEGEETQYF.

The table lists this clonotype with a few counts. The gene calls are TRBV2 and TRBJ2-7, with a tentative D call TRBD1 (6 bases). Germline V lookup: CDR1 SNHLY, CDR2 FYNNEI. Trimming stripped 5 bases from V and 4 bases from J, with 18 bases between. The CDR3 is 15 amino acids. The CDR3 loop reads CASSSPGQGKYEQYF. CDR3 nucleotides: TGTGCCAGCAGTTCCCCGGGACAAGGGAAGTACGAGCAGTACTTC.

This chain links TRBV20-1 with TRBJ2-1; D is unclear. This CDR3 is built from 11 residues. V dropped 4 bases and J dropped 6 bases, with 7 bases sitting between them. Per the germline V gene, CDR1 is DFQATT and CDR2 is SNEGSKA (reference sequence). The CDR3 coding sequence is TGCAGTGCTATTCTTCCCAATGAGCAGTTCTTC. Protein: CSAILPNEQFF.

In its sample, this clonotype was seen a few times. The chain uses TRBV29-1 and TRBJ2-5, with a possible D match to TRBD2 (5 bases). Trimming pared 7 bases from V and 5 bases from J, leaving 14 bases between. The CDR3 runs 12 residues. In germline, CDR1 is SQVTM, CDR2 ANQGSEA. The CDR3 region has the DNA TGCAGCGCCCAGGAGGCTCGGGAGACCCAGTACTTC. As protein: CSAQEARETQYF.

The V and J genes are TRBV20-1 and TRBJ1-2; 7 bases align to TRBD1. V shed 0 bases, J shed 0 bases, and the junction held 10 bases outside the gene matches. CDR3 size: 17 residues. The V gene's germline CDR1 is DFQATT and CDR2 SNEGSKA (reference sequence). CDR3 in amino acids: CSARDGTDVRTNYGYTF. The CDR3 DNA is TGCAGTGCTAGAGATGGGACAGACGTCCGGACTAACTATGGCTACACCTTC.

The rearrangement joins TRBV29-1 to TRBJ2-5, with D perhaps matching TRBD1 (5 bases). V shed 3 bases and J shed 3 bases, with 8 bases lying between them. Germline CDR1 SQVTM, CDR2 ANQGSEA. This CDR3 contains 12 residues. DNA for the CDR3: TGCAGCGTTGAGCAGGGTGAAGAGACCCAGTACTTC. As protein: CSVEQGEETQYF.

The table lists this clonotype with many counts. This chain links TRBV12-3 or TRBV12-4 with TRBJ2-2; D is ambiguous. V lost 6 bases and J lost 3, with 5 bases in between. CDR3 length: 12 residues. The CDR3 loop reads CASSLDTGELFF. CDR3 nucleotide sequence: TGTGCCAGCAGCCTAGACACCGGGGAGCTGTTTTTT.

This sequence joins TRBV7-9 and TRBJ2-5; D might be TRBD1 (6 bases). The CDR3 has 14 amino acids. Per the germline V gene, CDR1 is SEHNR and CDR2 is FQNEAQ (reference sequence). Trimming left V 5 bases short and J 4 bases short, with 14 bases between. The CDR3 here is CASSASQGSETQYF. The CDR3 DNA sequence: TGTGCCAGCAGCGCCTCACAGGGTTCAGAGACCCAGTACTTC.

The sample holds many counts of this clonotype. The rearrangement joins TRBV4-3 to TRBJ2-3; the match to TRBD2 covers 12 bases. The CDR3 sequence is 16 residues long. CDR1 LGHNA and CDR2 YSLEER come from the germline V gene. V lost 0 bases to trimming and J lost 4 bases; unmatched junction nucleotides: 2. In nucleotides, the CDR3 is TGCGCCAGCAGCCAAGAGACTAGCGGGGGCTCAGATACGCAGTATTTT. Protein product: CASSQETSGGSDTQYF.

This clonotype was counted ten times or more. This chain uses TRBV29-1 with TRBJ2-2; TRBD2 matches 7 bases. The germline CDR1 and CDR2 sequences are SQVTM and ANQGSEA. V dropped 5 bases and J dropped 2; count of bases not matched to a gene: 2. The CDR3 extends over 13 amino acids. Here the CDR3 DNA reads TGCAGCGTTACTAGCGTAAACACCGGGGAGCTGTTTTTT. It translates to CSVTSVNTGELFF.

The chain is built from TRBV5-1 and TRBJ2-7; 8 nucleotides agree with TRBD2. CDR1 is SGHRS and CDR2 is YFSETQ in the germline V gene. The CDR3 is 15 residues long. V dropped 2 bases and J dropped 3; count of bases not matched to a gene: 7. CDR3 in DNA: TGCGCCAGCAGCTTACAAGCGGGGGACCTCTACGAGCAGTACTTC. This translates into CASSLQAGDLYEQYF.

The chain combines TRBV7-2 with TRBJ1-3; D remains ambiguous. Between the trimmed V and J ends, which lost 1 base and 0 bases, there was a span of 7 bases. CDR1 SGHTA and CDR2 FQGNSA come from the germline V gene. The CDR3 has 15 residues. CDR3 DNA: TGTGCCAGCAGCTTAGGCCAACTCTCTGGAAACACCATATATTTT. Protein product: CASSLGQLSGNTIYF.